The TCR beta chain described here comes from a study of blood T cell repertoires in COVID-19. Study-level background: From the United States, Italy and Spain came samples of acute and convalescent COVID-19. T cells, B-cell-depleted T cells, or PBMCs supplied cDNA or gDNA.

Source study methods: Reference gene primer amplification yielded estimated nucleated cell counts. Sequencing used immunoSEQ multiplex PCR; TCRdb keeps in-frame clones, though not all of them. For V, J and clone size, that table is used; D and trimming come from the DNA. This sample yields more than 70,000 clones, of which roughly 80% are seen a single time; around 36% belongs to the top ten. Trimming took 1 base from V and 7 from J, leaving 8 bases between them. The CDR3 length is 13 residues. CDR1 is WNHNN, CDR2 SYGVQD, per germline (reference sequence). This sequence joins TRBV10-1 and TRBJ2-1; tentative D call: TRBD1 (6 bases). Input material: peripheral blood. The TCR sequence derives from a woman in her sixties or seventies with acute or convalescent COVID-19. The DNA of the CDR3 is TGCGCCAGCAGTGAGTACAGGGAAAATGAGCAGTTCTTC. It yields the protein CASSEYRENEQFF.